These T cell receptor beta chains were read from a single sample in a study of cytotoxic CD8 clonotypes in ibrutinib-treated CLL. Measured with immunoSEQ multiplex PCR; TCRdb has only the in-frame clones, and not every one. The table shows some 300,000 clones, with about 80% occurring only once. The source material was PBMCs, sampled before ibrutinib treatment. The receptors come from a human donor with chronic lymphocytic leukemia. CDR3s include the opening cysteine and the closing phenylalanine or tryptophan. The D gene is left open where the match is weak. Not all rows give a size; the values are once, few, many and, for expanded clones, a class.

TRBV19,NA,NA,TRBJ1-3,CASSIAGILGNTIYF,TGTGCCAGTAGTATAGCCGGGATTCTTGGAAACACCATATATTTT
TRBV4-1,NA,NA,TRBJ2-1,CASSQDLQESNYNEQFF,TGCGCCAGCAGCCAAGATCTTCAGGAGTCCAACTACAATGAGCAGTTCTTC
TRBV7-2,NA,TRBD1,TRBJ2-7,CASRDIRDSSYEQYF,TGTGCCAGCAGAGATATCCGGGACAGTTCCTACGAGCAGTACTTC
TRBV7-6,NA,TRBD2,TRBJ2-3,CASSLEASGNADTQYF,TGTGCCAGCAGCTTAGAGGCTAGCGGGAACGCAGATACGCAGTATTTT
TRBV11-3,NA,NA,TRBJ2-2,CASSSVTDTGELFF,TGTGCCAGCAGCTCGGTCACTGACACCGGGGAGCTGTTTTTT
TRBV6-1,NA,NA,TRBJ1-3,CASSEVSGNTIYF,TGTGCCAGCAGTGAAGTTAGTGGAAACACCATATATTTT
TRBV4-1,NA,NA,TRBJ1-1,CASSQGMNTEAFF,TGCGCCAGCAGCCAGGGGATGAACACTGAAGCTTTCTTT
TRBV27,NA,TRBD1,TRBJ2-1,CASSRRSGTGGLDEQFF,TGTGCCAGCAGCCGCAGGTCCGGGACAGGGGGGTTGGATGAGCAGTTCTTC
TRBV2,few,NA,TRBJ1-5,CASREERQPQHF,TGTGCCAGCAGAGAGGAACGTCAGCCCCAGCATTTT
TRBV6-5,NA,TRBD2,TRBJ2-7,CASLSASGGEQYF,TGTGCCAGCTTATCGGCTAGCGGGGGGGAGCAGTACTTC
TRBV27,once,NA,TRBJ2-3,CASSELDTQYF,TGTGCCAGCAGTGAACTTGATACGCAGTATTTT
TRBV9,NA,NA,TRBJ1-1,CASSVGWGLGTEAFF,TGTGCCAGCAGCGTAGGTTGGGGTTTGGGCACTGAAGCTTTCTTT
TRBV19,NA,NA,TRBJ1-2,CASTDDKRGGYTF,TGTGCCAGTACCGACGATAAACGGGGTGGCTACACCTTC
TRBV9,NA,NA,TRBJ2-7,CASSVDPRYEQYF,TGTGCCAGCAGCGTAGACCCTCGCTACGAGCAGTACTTC
TRBV5-1,NA,NA,TRBJ2-3,CASSSTSTDTQYF,TGCGCCAGCAGCAGTACTAGCACAGATACGCAGTATTTT
TRBV7-9,NA,NA,TRBJ1-1,CASSLDSGNTEAFF,TGTGCCAGCAGCTTAGATTCGGGGAACACTGAAGCTTTCTTT
TRBV27,NA,TRBD2,TRBJ2-1,CASSLNGRVINNEQFF,TGTGCCAGCAGTTTAAACGGGAGGGTAATCAACAATGAGCAGTTCTTC
TRBV6-1,once,NA,TRBJ2-5,CASSARKEGSARTQYF,TGTGCCAGCAGTGCCCGTAAGGAGGGATCCGCCCGTACCCAGTACTTC
TRBV15,NA,TRBD2,TRBJ2-7,CATSRGTSGTSYEQYF,TGTGCCACCAGCAGAGGGACTAGCGGGACGAGCTACGAGCAGTACTTC
TRBV4-1,NA,TRBD2,TRBJ2-1,CASSQTGPGLAGLRNYNEQFF,TGCGCCAGCAGCCAGACGGGACCGGGACTAGCGGGACTTCGGAACTACAATGAGCAGTTCTTC
TRBV10-3,NA,TRBD1,TRBJ1-2,CAISDKTGGGYGYTF,TGTGCCATCAGTGATAAAACAGGGGGCGGCTATGGCTACACCTTC
TRBV6-4,NA,NA,TRBJ1-1,CASSPGHKTTEAFF,TGTGCCAGCAGTCCGGGACACAAAACCACTGAAGCTTTCTTT
TRBV6-6,few,NA,TRBJ1-4,CASSWDGRNEKLFF,TGTGCCAGCAGTTGGGACGGGCGTAATGAAAAACTGTTTTTT
TRBV2,NA,NA,TRBJ1-4,CASSFVDGVGEKLFF,TGTGCCAGCAGTTTTGTTGACGGGGTGGGTGAAAAACTGTTTTTT
TRBV20-1,NA,NA,TRBJ2-3,CSAWGTDTQYF,TGCAGTGCCTGGGGCACAGATACGCAGTATTTT
TRBV25-1,NA,TRBD2,TRBJ2-7,CASKGGIYEQYF,TGTGCCAGCAAGGGAGGGATCTACGAGCAGTACTTC
TRBV5-1,NA,NA,TRBJ1-2,CASSPEDLGGYTF,TGCGCCAGCAGCCCCGAAGACTTGGGTGGCTACACCTTC
TRBV7-9,NA,TRBD1,TRBJ2-5,CASSLSTGQETQYF,TGTGCCAGCAGCTTATCGACAGGGCAAGAGACCCAGTACTTC
TRBV4-1,NA,TRBD2,TRBJ2-1,CASSQVQREGYEQFF,TGCGCCAGCAGCCAAGTCCAGCGGGAGGGTTATGAGCAGTTCTTC
TRBV7-9,NA,NA,TRBJ2-7,CASSKWGEHEQYF,TGTGCCAGCAGTAAGTGGGGGGAGCACGAGCAGTACTTC
TRBV21-1,NA,NA,TRBJ2-7,CATLPRFQNEQYF,TGTGCCACCTTACCACGGTTTCAGAACGAGCAGTACTTC
TRBV19,NA,NA,TRBJ1-2,CASSIGRSNYGYTF,TGTGCCAGTAGTATTGGCCGGTCTAACTATGGCTACACCTTC
TRBV4-3,once,NA,TRBJ2-1,CASSQGSAGSSYNEQFF,TGCGCCAGCAGCCAAGGGTCGGCGGGTAGCTCCTACAATGAGCAGTTCTTC
TRBV27,once,NA,TRBJ2-7,CASSTYRATYEQYF,TGTGCCAGCAGTACCTACAGGGCGACCTACGAGCAGTACTTC
TRBV6-1,NA,TRBD1,TRBJ2-7,CASSEGTGGGYEQYF,TGTGCCAGCAGTGAAGGGACAGGGGGCGGGTACGAGCAGTACTTC
TRBV5-6,NA,NA,TRBJ2-7,CASSLRWGAPTYEQYF,TGTGCCAGCAGCTTGAGGTGGGGGGCGCCCACCTACGAGCAGTACTTC
TRBV5-1,NA,TRBD1,TRBJ1-3,CASSPGQTDGNTIYF,TGCGCCAGCAGCCCGGGACAGACCGATGGAAACACCATATATTTT
TRBV10-3,NA,NA,TRBJ2-1,CAISASDEQFF,TGTGCCATCAGTGCGTCGGATGAGCAGTTCTTC
TRBV5-1,NA,NA,TRBJ2-1,CASSPGRGSSYNEQFF,TGCGCCAGCAGCCCCGGAAGGGGTAGCTCCTACAATGAGCAGTTCTTC
TRBV4-3,NA,NA,TRBJ1-1,CASSQSAVGSTEAFF,TGCGCCAGCAGCCAATCAGCGGTAGGGAGCACTGAAGCTTTCTTT
TRBV18,NA,NA,TRBJ2-7,CASSHRDSYEQYF,TGTGCCAGCTCACATCGAGACAGCTACGAGCAGTACTTC
TRBV19,NA,NA,TRBJ2-3,CASSIASTDTQYF,TGTGCCAGTAGTATAGCCAGCACAGATACGCAGTATTTT
TRBV15,NA,NA,TRBJ1-5,CATSRARMGYGDQPQHF,TGTGCCACCAGCAGAGCTCGGATGGGATACGGAGATCAGCCCCAGCATTTT
TRBV7-2,NA,NA,TRBJ2-7,CASSLALGTATF,TGTGCCAGCAGCTTAGCCCTTGGGACTGCCACGTTC
TRBV5-1,NA,NA,TRBJ1-4,CASSREATNEKLFF,TGCGCCAGCAGCCGTGAAGCAACTAATGAAAAACTGTTTTTT
TRBV7-9,NA,NA,TRBJ2-7,CASSPRGSYEQYF,TGTGCCAGCAGCCCGCGGGGTTCCTACGAGCAGTACTTC
TRBV4-1,few,TRBD1,TRBJ2-3,CASSQAGTGVKDTQYF,TGCGCCAGCAGCCAAGCCGGGACAGGGGTTAAAGATACGCAGTATTTT
TRBV6-7,NA,NA,TRBJ2-2,CASSYIQAGELFF,TGTGCCAGCAGTTATATCCAGGCTGGGGAGCTGTTTTTT
TRBV9,NA,TRBD1,TRBJ2-2,CASSGGTGKNTGELFF,TGTGCCAGCAGCGGCGGGACAGGGAAAAACACCGGGGAGCTGTTTTTT
TRBV19,NA,NA,TRBJ1-1,CASSIDARTEAFF,TGTGCCAGTAGTATAGATGCGAGGACTGAAGCTTTCTTT
TRBV21-1,NA,NA,TRBJ2-2,CASSSRPGLAGGPPTGELFF,TGTGCCAGCAGCAGCAGACCGGGACTAGCGGGAGGGCCGCCCACCGGGGAGCTGTTTTTT
TRBV30,NA,TRBD2,TRBJ2-7,CAWNPPPGLAGYLNVREQYF,TGTGCCTGGAATCCCCCCCCGGGACTAGCGGGGTACCTAAATGTACGCGAGCAGTACTTC
TRBV5-1,NA,TRBD1,TRBJ2-3,CASSLAGQGADTQYF,TGCGCCAGCAGCTTGGCGGGACAGGGGGCAGATACGCAGTATTTT
TRBV11-2,NA,NA,TRBJ2-1,CASGAGNEQFF,TGTGCCAGCGGAGCGGGCAATGAGCAGTTCTTC
TRBV6-4,NA,TRBD1,TRBJ1-1,CASSDSGTGGMNTEAFF,TGTGCCAGCAGTGACTCCGGGACAGGGGGCATGAACACTGAAGCTTTCTTT
TRBV7-2,NA,NA,TRBJ1-1,CASSFDRMNTEAFF,TGTGCCAGCAGCTTTGACAGGATGAACACTGAAGCTTTCTTT
TRBV2,NA,NA,TRBJ2-2,CASSELWGTGELFF,TGTGCCAGCAGTGAACTGTGGGGGACCGGGGAGCTGTTTTTT
TRBV4-3,NA,NA,TRBJ2-6,CASSQDWAAGANVLTF,TGCGCCAGCAGCCAAGATTGGGCGGCGGGGGCCAACGTCCTGACTTTC